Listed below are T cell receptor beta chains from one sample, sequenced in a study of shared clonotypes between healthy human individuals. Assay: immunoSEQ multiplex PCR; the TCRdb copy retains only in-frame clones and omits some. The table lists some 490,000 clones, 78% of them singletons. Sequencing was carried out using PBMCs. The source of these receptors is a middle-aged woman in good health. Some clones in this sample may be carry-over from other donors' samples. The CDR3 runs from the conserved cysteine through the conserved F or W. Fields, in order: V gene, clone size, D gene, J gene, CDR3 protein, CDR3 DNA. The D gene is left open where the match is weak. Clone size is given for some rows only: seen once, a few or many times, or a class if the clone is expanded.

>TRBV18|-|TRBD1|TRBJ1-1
CASSPLARGQGYTEAFF
TGTGCCAGCTCACCTCTGGCGAGGGGACAGGGATACACTGAAGCTTTCTTT
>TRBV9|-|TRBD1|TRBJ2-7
CASSPRTGGGYEQYF
TGTGCCAGCAGCCCGAGGACAGGGGGCGGGTACGAGCAGTACTTC
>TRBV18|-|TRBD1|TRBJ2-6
CASSPLGTGDLSGANVLTF
TGTGCCAGCTCACCACTTGGGACAGGGGACCTCTCTGGGGCCAACGTCCTGACTTTC
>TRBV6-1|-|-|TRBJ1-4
CASSETWKTKGEKLFF
TGTGCCAGCAGTGAAACCTGGAAGACAAAGGGTGAAAAACTGTTTTTT
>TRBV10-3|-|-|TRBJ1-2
CAITPDLNYGYTF
TGTGCCATCACCCCGGACCTCAACTATGGCTACACCTTC
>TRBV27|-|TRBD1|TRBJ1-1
CASSLDRGPSTEAFF
TGTGCCAGCAGTTTGGACAGGGGGCCGAGCACTGAAGCTTTCTTT
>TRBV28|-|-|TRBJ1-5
CASTEAGNQPQHF
TGTGCCAGCACGGAGGCTGGCAATCAGCCCCAGCATTTT
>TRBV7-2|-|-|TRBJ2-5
CASSLYGSRGETQYF
TGTGCCAGCAGCTTATACGGGTCAAGGGGGGAGACCCAGTACTTC
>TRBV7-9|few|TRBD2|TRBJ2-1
CASSPQTTSGSSDEQFF
TGTGCCAGCAGCCCCCAGACGACTAGCGGGAGCTCGGATGAGCAGTTCTTC
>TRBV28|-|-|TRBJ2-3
CASSRGRGTDTQYF
TGTGCCAGCAGCAGGGGTCGGGGCACAGATACGCAGTATTTT
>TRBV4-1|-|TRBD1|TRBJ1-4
CASSQYRTGDEKLFF
TGCGCCAGCAGCCAATACCGGACAGGGGATGAAAAACTGTTTTTT
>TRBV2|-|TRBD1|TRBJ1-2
CASSDHRQGCTF
TGTGCCAGCAGTGATCACCGACAGGGGTGCACCTTC
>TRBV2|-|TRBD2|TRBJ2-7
CASLERGEQYF
TGTGCCAGCCTTGAGCGGGGCGAGCAGTACTTC
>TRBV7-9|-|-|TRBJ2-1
CASSPVRGAATSYNEQFF
TGTGCCAGCAGCCCGGTCAGAGGAGCGGCAACCTCCTACAATGAGCAGTTCTTC
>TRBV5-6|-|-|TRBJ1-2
CASSSGVEGAGYGYTF
TGTGCCAGCAGCTCAGGCGTAGAGGGAGCGGGCTATGGCTACACCTTC
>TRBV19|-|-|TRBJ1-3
CASSSDTGILSGNTIYF
TGTGCCAGTAGTTCAGACACCGGGATTCTCTCTGGAAACACCATATATTTT
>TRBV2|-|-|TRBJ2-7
CASKEGTPYEQYF
TGTGCCAGCAAGGAGGGGACACCCTACGAGCAGTACTTC
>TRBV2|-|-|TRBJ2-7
CARASTGSDEQYF
TGTGCCAGGGCATCTACAGGGTCGGACGAGCAGTACTTC
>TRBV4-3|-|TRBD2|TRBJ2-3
CASSPRAGFPDTQYF
TGCGCCAGCAGCCCAAGAGCGGGATTCCCAGATACGCAGTATTTT
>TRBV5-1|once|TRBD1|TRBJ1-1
CASSFQGAGTEAFF
TGCGCCAGCAGCTTTCAGGGGGCCGGGACTGAAGCTTTCTTT
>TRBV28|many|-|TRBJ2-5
CASSLVGGDETQYF
TGTGCCAGCAGTTTAGTAGGGGGGGATGAGACCCAGTACTTC
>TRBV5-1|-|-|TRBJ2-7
CASSLAGVSEQYF
TGCGCCAGCAGCTTGGCCGGGGTGAGCGAGCAGTACTTC
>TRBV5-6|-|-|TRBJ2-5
CASSLNAPFKAAETQYF
TGTGCCAGCAGCTTAAATGCTCCTTTCAAGGCGGCAGAGACCCAGTACTTC
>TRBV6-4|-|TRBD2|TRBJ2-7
CASSDWREATGEQYF
TGTGCCAGCAGTGACTGGCGGGAGGCGACGGGCGAGCAGTACTTC
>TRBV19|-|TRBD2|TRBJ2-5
CATRAGGFQETQYF
TGTGCCACTAGAGCGGGAGGTTTCCAAGAGACCCAGTACTTC
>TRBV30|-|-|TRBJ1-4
CASRAGRQNEKLFF
TGTGCCAGCCGGGCGGGCAGGCAAAATGAAAAACTGTTTTTT
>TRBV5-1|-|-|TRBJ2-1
CASSLSSGLYNEQFF
TGCGCCAGCAGCTTGTCCAGCGGCCTTTACAATGAGCAGTTCTTC
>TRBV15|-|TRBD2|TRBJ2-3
CATREGLAGLSDTQYF
TGTGCCACCAGAGAGGGACTAGCGGGATTGTCAGATACGCAGTATTTT
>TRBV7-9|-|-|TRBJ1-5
CASSPQNQPQHF
TGTGCCAGCAGCCCGCAAAATCAGCCCCAGCATTTT
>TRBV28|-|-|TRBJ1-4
CASSLGRVYEKLFF
TGTGCCAGCAGTTTGGGCAGGGTGTATGAGAAACTGTTTTTT
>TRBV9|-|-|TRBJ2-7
CASSDAPVTYEQYF
TGTGCCAGCAGCGACGCCCCTGTTACCTACGAGCAGTACTTC
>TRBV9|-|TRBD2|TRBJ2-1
CASSASGAPGDEQFF
TGTGCCAGCAGCGCTAGCGGGGCCCCTGGAGATGAGCAGTTCTTC
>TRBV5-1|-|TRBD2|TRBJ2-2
CASSLRLAVNTGELFF
TGCGCCAGCAGCCTTAGACTAGCGGTTAACACCGGGGAGCTGTTTTTT
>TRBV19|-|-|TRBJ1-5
CASSTLREGSSNQPQHF
TGTGCCAGTAGTACCCTCCGGGAGGGGAGTAGCAATCAGCCCCAGCATTTT
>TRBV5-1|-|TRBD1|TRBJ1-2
CASSSVQGTRGYTF
TGCGCCAGCAGCTCCGTACAGGGGACTCGGGGCTACACCTTC
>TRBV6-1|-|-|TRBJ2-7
CASSDLRDTRVREQYF
TGTGCCAGCAGTGACTTACGGGACACCCGGGTACGGGAGCAGTACTTC
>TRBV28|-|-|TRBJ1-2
CASSSPGEGGYTF
TGTGCCAGCAGTTCCCCAGGGGAGGGGGGCTACACCTTC